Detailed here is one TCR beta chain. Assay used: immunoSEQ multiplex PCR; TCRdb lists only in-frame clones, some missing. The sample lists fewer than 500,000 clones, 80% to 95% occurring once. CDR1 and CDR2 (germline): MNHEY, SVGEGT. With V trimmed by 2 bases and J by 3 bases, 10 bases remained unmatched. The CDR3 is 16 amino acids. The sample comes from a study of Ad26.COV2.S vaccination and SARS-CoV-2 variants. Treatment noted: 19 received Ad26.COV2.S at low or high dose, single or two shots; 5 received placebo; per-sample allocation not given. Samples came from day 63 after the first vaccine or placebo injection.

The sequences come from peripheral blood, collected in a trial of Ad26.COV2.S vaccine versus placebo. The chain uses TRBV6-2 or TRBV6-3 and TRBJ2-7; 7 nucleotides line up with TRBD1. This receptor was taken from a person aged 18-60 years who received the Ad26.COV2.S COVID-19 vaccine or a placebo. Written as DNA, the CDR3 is TGTGCCAGCAGTTACCCCCCCGCAGGGGGAATCTACGAGCAGTACTTC. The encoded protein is CASSYPPAGGIYEQYF.